This T cell receptor (beta chain) was found in a study of graft-versus-host responses after intestinal transplantation. Trimming stripped 4 bases from V and 2 bases from J, with 9 bases between. The CDR3 spans 13 residues. The V gene's germline CDR1 is SGHRS and CDR2 YFSETQ. TCRdb keeps only in-frame clones here, not all; method: immunoSEQ multiplex PCR. The sample lists some 15,000 clones; over 85% were seen once. Sequenced material: PBMCs, taken around 1,000 days after intestinal transplantation. The receptor comes from a human patient who received an intestinal transplant, so some T cells may come from the graft donor. This chain uses TRBV5-1 with TRBJ1-1; D unresolved. The DNA of the CDR3 is TGCGCCAGCAGCCAACGACAAAACACTGAAGCTTTCTTT. It translates to CASSQRQNTEAFF.